This TCR beta chain is from a study of T cell changes during pregnancy in multiple sclerosis. CDR3 size: 13 residues. Trimming left V 2 bases short and J 2 bases short, with 7 bases between. CDR1 and CDR2 from the germline V gene are ENHRY and SYGVKD. Here immunoSEQ multiplex PCR was the method, and the copy in TCRdb shows in-frame clones only, minus some. Of 45,000 to 60,000 clones in the sample, approximately 92% were seen once. The chain uses TRBV10-3 and TRBJ2-7; no reliable D call. The specimen was CD4+ T cells from peripheral blood mononuclear cells, collected in the third trimester of pregnancy. This TCR came from a female donor with multiple sclerosis, enrolled in a pregnancy study. DNA of the CDR3: TGTGCCATCAGTGAGGGCAAACCCTACGAGCAGTACTTC. This codes for CAISEGKPYEQYF.